This T cell receptor (beta chain) was captured by sequencing in a study of blood T cell repertoires in COVID-19. Whole-study context: Sources were T cells, B-cell-depleted T cells, or PBMCs; the material itself was cDNA or gDNA.

Germline V lookup: CDR1 SGHAT, CDR2 FQNNGV. CDR3 length: 14 residues. V dropped 0 bases and J dropped 4 bases, with 7 bases sitting between them. Profiling relied on immunoSEQ multiplex PCR, and the TCRdb table lists in-frame clones only, not all of them. The sample has around 230,000 clones, about nine tenths seen once. The chain has TRBV11-2 and TRBJ1-5; perhaps TRBD1 as D (5 bases). This TCR was recovered from a man aged 25-45 years who had recovered from COVID-19. Sequenced input: peripheral blood. In nucleotides, the CDR3 is TGTGCCAGCAGCTTAGATCGGGGGAATCAGCCCCAGCATTTT. The encoded protein is CASSLDRGNQPQHF.